This T cell receptor (beta chain) was identified in a study of OX40 agonist ivuxolimab in advanced cancers. About the study: Cohort: about 82% men, mean age around 60, aged about 20 to 90.

In the case of this clone: Antigen: not known.

The CDR3 has 12 amino acids. With 1 base removed from V and 6 bases from J, the gap between germline ends came to 4 bases. Germline V CDR1 and CDR2: LNHNV, YYDKDF (reference sequence). This table comes from immunoSEQ multiplex PCR, and its TCRdb copy is limited to in-frame clones, with some not included. The sample records around 80,000 clones, approximately 86% being singletons. With autoimmune disease history or systemic immunosuppression, patients were excluded. Study-wide results and caveats: At 0.1 to 3.0 mg/kg, CD4+ and CD8+ blood T cells expanded clonally by week 6.

The receptor was derived from an adult with an advanced solid tumor such as melanoma, head and neck, liver or kidney cancer. This material consisted of CD4+ or CD8+ T cells sorted from blood, taken in a trial of the OX40 agonist ivuxolimab. The J gene is TRBJ2-1, the V gene TRBV15; D is undetermined. CDR3 DNA sequence: TGTGCCACCAGCAGAGGGGGCAATGAGCAGTTCTTC. Translating it yields CATSRGGNEQFF.